One and the same sample provided the 31 T cell receptor beta chains below, sequenced in a study of vaccination and CD4 T cells after COVID-19. As to treatment: roughly ten-day PBMC culture with coronavirus spike peptide pools or control peptides (ViraFEST assay). According to the study, CD4+ T cells from the unexposed donor were gathered ahead of the COVID-19 pandemic (2011-2018). At the Johns Hopkins FTIC core, DNA taken from cultured CD4+ T cells was sequenced by way of the Oncomine TCR Beta short-read assay. Investigators isolated genomic DNA from cultured CD4+ T cells. One entry per CDR3 protein results from TCRdb running MiXCR on the PCR reads. This sample has roughly 10,000 distinct CDR3 sequences; about two fifths occur once, and the top ten carry 13% to 15%. No antigens are known for them. The sequenced material came from CD4+ T cells from blood, cultured in vitro. The receptors stem from a human donor in good health.

This clonotype was counted between two and nine times. The genes are TRBV20-1 and TRBJ2-3, with D possibly being TRBD2 (7 bases). This CDR3 has 15 residues. The V end was cut by 4 bases, the J end by 2 bases, with 16 bases between. CDR1 is DFQATT and CDR2 is SNEGSKA in the germline V gene (reference sequence). The CDR3 DNA is TGCAGTGCTAACGGGAGGACAGTTTTCACAGATACGCAGTATTTT. Protein sequence: CSANGRTVFTDTQYF.

This sequence joins TRBV30 and TRBJ2-7, with 8 nucleotides matching TRBD1. Germline CDR1 GTSNPN, CDR2 SVGIG (reference sequence). The CDR3 covers 11 residues. J was trimmed by 6 bases and V by 3 bases; bases with no gene match: 1. The CDR3 region is CAWRDRAEQYF. The DNA of the CDR3 is TGTGCCTGGAGGGACAGGGCCGAGCAGTACTTC.

CDR3 DNA sequence: TGTGCCAGCAGTTACAAGGGACAGTCCCGGGGGTATGGCTACACCTTC. Translated, it gives CASSYKGQSRGYGYTF. This chain connects TRBV6-5 to TRBJ1-2; 7 nucleotides match TRBD1. V lost 2 bases and J lost 5; bases outside the gene matches: 11. The CDR3 sequence is 16 residues long. Germline assignment: CDR1 MNHEY and CDR2 SVGAGI.

This chain links TRBV19 with TRBJ1-2, with D hard to call. V lost 10 bases and J lost 4, with 10 bases in between. Germline V gene lookup returns CDR1 LNHDA and CDR2 SQIVND (reference sequence). The CDR3 consists of 11 residues. The CDR3 DNA reads TGTGCCACCCTCTCCTCCTATGGCTACACCTTC. Protein: CATLSSYGYTF.

The J gene is TRBJ2-1, the V gene TRBV20-1, with D perhaps matching TRBD2 (9 bases). V was pared by 3 bases and J by 6 bases, with 18 bases between. Germline lookup yields CDR1 DFQATT and CDR2 SNEGSKA (reference sequence). CDR3 length equals 15 residues. The CDR3 DNA follows: TGCAGTGCTAGCCCGCCTAGCGGGACAGGCAATGAGCAGTTCTTC. It yields the protein CSASPPSGTGNEQFF.

The chain recombines TRBV7-2 with TRBJ2-7; the D is unclear. Germline CDR1 reads SGHTA; CDR2 reads FQGNSA. The CDR3 sequence is 11 residues long. The germline V and J ends were trimmed by 5 bases and 3 bases, with 5 bases remaining between them. The CDR3 nucleotides are TGTGCCAGCAGCATAAACTACGAGCAGTACTTC. Its translation is CASSINYEQYF.

This clonotype was seen more than once but under ten times. The V call is TRBV6-1, the J call TRBJ1-1; D gene ambiguous. The CDR3 length is 14 residues. Looked up from germline, CDR1 is MNHNS and CDR2 is SASEGT. The V end was cut by 1 base, the J end by 0 bases, with 6 bases between. The CDR3 is CASSEDGVNTEAFF. CDR3 DNA: TGTGCCAGCAGTGAAGACGGGGTGAACACTGAAGCTTTCTTT.

This clonotype was observed a few times. The chain links TRBV19 to TRBJ1-5; 9 nucleotides match TRBD1. This CDR3 comprises 14 residues. The J segment lost 4 bases and the V segment lost 5 bases, leaving 3 bases of the junction unmatched. From germline, CDR1 is LNHDA and CDR2 SQIVND (reference sequence). CDR3 nucleotide sequence: TGTGCCAGTAGTGGCGGGACAGGGAATCAGCCCCAGCATTTT. This encodes CASSGGTGNQPQHF.

The J gene is TRBJ2-7, the V gene TRBV5-8, with D possibly TRBD1 on 5 matching bases. The germline V and J ends were trimmed by 3 bases and 4 bases, with 17 bases remaining between them. CDR1 and CDR2 from the germline V gene are SGHTS and YDEGEE. This CDR3 region has 15 residues. The CDR3 is CASSSFPGWEYEQYF. The CDR3 DNA follows: TGTGCCAGCAGCTCCTTTCCAGGGTGGGAATACGAGCAGTACTTC.

This clonotype was counted a few times. The rearrangement uses TRBV20-1 and TRBJ1-6, with a weak D call TRBD1 (5 bases). Germline CDR1 is DFQATT and CDR2 is SNEGSKA (reference sequence). This CDR3 comprises 14 residues. Trimming removed 3 bases from V and 6 bases from J, with 12 bases in between. The CDR3 loop reads CSAREGLSNSPLHF. The CDR3, as DNA: TGCAGTGCTAGGGAGGGACTAAGTAATTCACCCCTCCACTTT.

This clonotype was seen a few times. The chain has TRBV7-8 and TRBJ1-1; D unresolved. CDR1 is SGHVS and CDR2 is FQNEAQ in the germline V gene. V lost 1 base, J lost 1 base, and 7 bases lay in between. This CDR3 contains 14 residues. The CDR3: CASSLGRRNTEAFF. The CDR3 coding sequence is TGTGCCAGCAGCTTAGGGAGGAGGAACACTGAAGCTTTCTTT. Supplemented by reference TRBV7-8 and TRBJ1-1, the full variable domain reads GAGVSQSPRYKVAKRGQDVALRCDPISGHVSLFWYQQALGQGPEFLTYFQNEAQLDKSGLPSDRFFAERPEGSVSTLKIQRTQQEDSAVYLCASSLGRRNTEAFFGQGTRLTVV.

This clonotype has a handful of counts. The chain couples TRBV6-1 to TRBJ2-7, with a possible D match to TRBD1 (6 bases). Trimming cost V 4 bases and J 6 bases, with 22 bases left between them. CDR3 length equals 16 residues. Per the germline V gene, CDR1 is MNHNS and CDR2 is SASEGT. Here the CDR3 DNA reads TGTGCCAGCAGTGTCCGGGTCAGGGACATTCGGGGCGAGCAGTACTTC. This sequence encodes CASSVRVRDIRGEQYF.

The chain couples TRBV28 to TRBJ1-2; D gene unclear. Trimming cost V 5 bases and J 8 bases, with 9 bases left between them. The length of the CDR3 is 11 residues. The V gene's germline CDR1 is MDHEN and CDR2 SYDVKM. In nucleotides, the CDR3 is TGTGCCAGCAGTACGGGCTTAGGCTACACCTTC. Translating gives CASSTGLGYTF.

This clonotype appeared a few times. The CDR3 loop reads CASKDRKNIQYF. CDR3 coding DNA: TGTGCCAGCAAGGACAGGAAAAACATTCAGTACTTC. The chain carries TRBV25-1 and TRBJ2-4, with 7 bases matching TRBD1. This CDR3 has 12 amino acids. Germline V CDR1 and CDR2: MGHDK, SYGVNS. The J segment lost 4 bases and the V segment lost 7 bases, leaving 1 base of the junction unmatched.

The gene calls are TRBV6-1 and TRBJ1-5; D gene ambiguous. The CDR3 contains 18 residues. The germline V and J ends were trimmed by 5 bases and 0 bases, with 20 bases remaining between them. Germline V gene data show CDR1 as MNHNS and CDR2 as SASEGT. For the CDR3, the DNA is TGTGCCAGCAGTCCTCGCCTGGCACGAGCCGTTAGCAATCAGCCCCAGCATTTT. Translation gives CASSPRLARAVSNQPQHF.

This chain uses TRBV28 with TRBJ2-3; TRBD2 aligns across 7 bases. Germline V lookup: CDR1 MDHEN, CDR2 SYDVKM. The J segment lost 4 bases and the V segment lost 4 bases, leaving 8 bases of the junction unmatched. This CDR3 region has 15 residues. CDR3: CASSYAGEGPDTQYF. CDR3 bases: TGTGCCAGCAGTTACGCGGGAGAGGGGCCAGATACGCAGTATTTT.

The sample holds a few counts of this clonotype. The genes are TRBV15 and TRBJ1-4, with TRBD1 as a possible D gene (6 bases). This CDR3 spans 15 amino acids. Between the trimmed V and J ends, which lost 0 bases and 6 bases, there was a span of 11 bases. CDR1 and CDR2 from the germline V gene are LNHNV and YYDKDF (reference sequence). CDR3 coding DNA: TGTGCCACCAGCAGAGATCTGGGGGCTGATGAAAAACTGTTTTTT. The encoded protein is CATSRDLGADEKLFF.

This clonotype was seen only a few times. The chain couples TRBV23-1 to TRBJ2-5; D is possibly TRBD1 or TRBD2 (6 bases each). TRBV23-1 is identified as an open reading frame with a role that is uncertain. V was cut by 2 bases and J by 5 bases, with 24 bases left in between. This CDR3 has 18 amino acids. The CDR3 region is CASSQPGRGGRHVETQYF. The CDR3 DNA follows: TGCGCCAGCAGTCAACCCGGTCGTGGGGGGCGCCATGTGGAGACCCAGTACTTC.

The genes are TRBV7-2 and TRBJ2-7, with 8 bases matching TRBD1. The CDR3 sequence is 15 residues long. Germline V gene sequence: CDR1 SGHTA, CDR2 FQGNSA. The V segment lost 5 bases and the J segment 3 bases; nucleotides outside the gene matches: 9. The CDR3 loop is CASSPRTGSHYEQYF. The CDR3 DNA sequence: TGTGCCAGCAGCCCAAGGACAGGGTCCCACTACGAGCAGTACTTC.

This clonotype was detected a few times. The rearrangement links TRBV5-4 to TRBJ2-5; D might be TRBD1 (5 bases). V was cut by 2 bases and J by 4 bases, with 15 bases left in between. The CDR3 covers 15 residues. Germline CDR1 and CDR2: SGHNT and YYREEE (reference sequence). CDR3 sequence: CASSLGEGVRETQYF. The CDR3 DNA follows: TGTGCCAGCAGCTTAGGGGAAGGAGTGCGAGAGACCCAGTACTTC.

This rearrangement joins TRBV20-1 to TRBJ1-6, with a weak D call TRBD1 (5 bases). Germline values: CDR1 DFQATT, CDR2 SNEGSKA (reference sequence). Between the trimmed V and J ends, which lost 3 bases and 8 bases, there was a span of 14 bases. The length of the CDR3 is 14 residues. CDR3 coding DNA: TGCAGTGCTAGGGGACTGGCCTTGGATTCACCCCTCCACTTT. Translated, it gives CSARGLALDSPLHF.

CDR3 sequence reads: CSARDRTSRRGDTDTQYF. The CDR3 nucleotides read TGCAGTGCTAGAGATCGGACTAGCAGGAGGGGGGACACAGATACGCAGTATTTT. The J gene is TRBJ2-3, the V gene TRBV20-1; 8 bases agree with TRBD2. The CDR3 contains 18 residues. Germline V lookup: CDR1 DFQATT, CDR2 SNEGSKA (reference sequence). Trimming at V came to 0 bases and at J to 2 bases, leaving 13 bases not matched to a gene.

J is TRBJ2-7 and V is TRBV6-1; TRBD1 agrees at 7 bases. V shed 5 bases and J 0 bases; nucleotides not matched to a gene: 4. Germline lookup yields CDR1 MNHNS and CDR2 SASEGT. The length of the CDR3 is 14 residues. The CDR3: CASSKTGHSYEQYF. For the CDR3, the DNA is TGTGCCAGCAGTAAGACAGGGCACTCCTACGAGCAGTACTTC.

This clonotype has more than one count but fewer than ten. The genes are TRBV25-1 and TRBJ2-2; D tentatively reads TRBD1 or TRBD2 (5 bases each). With 3 bases removed from V and 5 bases from J, the gap between germline ends came to 13 bases. Germline CDR1 MGHDK, CDR2 SYGVNS. There are 15 residues in the CDR3. The CDR3 bases are TGTGCCAGCAGTGAGGGGGTTTCGACAACCGGGGAGCTGTTTTTT. Its translation: CASSEGVSTTGELFF.

This chain uses TRBV6-2 or TRBV6-3 with TRBJ2-5; 7 bases agree with TRBD1. CDR1 and CDR2 (germline): MNHEY, SVGEGT. The CDR3 spans 14 residues. After removal of 6 bases from V and 3 bases from J, the junction contained 7 bases not matched to a gene. This chain's CDR3 is CASRRTGRKETQYF. CDR3 DNA sequence: TGTGCCAGCAGGCGGACAGGAAGGAAAGAGACCCAGTACTTC.

The rearrangement links TRBV20-1 to TRBJ2-5, with 9 bases identical to TRBD2. The CDR3 has 15 residues. After removal of 3 bases from V and 2 bases from J, the junction contained 7 bases not matched to a gene. Germline CDR1 DFQATT, CDR2 SNEGSKA (reference sequence). This CDR3 is CSARRLAGIQETQYF. The CDR3 DNA reads TGCAGTGCTAGGAGGCTAGCGGGGATACAAGAGACCCAGTACTTC.

The CDR3 here is CASSYAARITRAWYSPLHF. In nucleotides, the CDR3 is TGTGCCAGCAGTTACGCCGCTCGAATAACCAGGGCTTGGTATTCACCCCTCCACTTT. The V call is TRBV6-5, the J call TRBJ1-6; weak D call: TRBD1 (5 bases). The CDR3 has 19 residues. Germline values: CDR1 MNHEY, CDR2 SVGAGI. Deletions cut 2 bases from V and 8 bases from J, with 25 bases between.

This sequence joins TRBV5-1 and TRBJ1-5; no clear D gene. Germline values: CDR1 SGHRS, CDR2 YFSETQ. Trimming cost V 1 base and J 7 bases, with 9 bases left between them. The CDR3 is 13 residues long. In DNA, the CDR3 is TGCGCCAGCAGCTTGTGGGTTGGGCAGCCCCAGCATTTT. The encoded protein is CASSLWVGQPQHF.

In DNA form, the CDR3 reads TGTGCCAGTAGTATTCTTCTAGCGCCAAACTACGAGCAGTACTTC. It yields the protein CASSILLAPNYEQYF. The V call is TRBV19, the J call TRBJ2-7; perhaps TRBD2 as D (6 bases). Germline V CDR1 and CDR2: LNHDA, SQIVND (reference sequence). The CDR3 runs 15 residues. Trimming removed 3 bases from V and 3 bases from J, with 15 bases in between.

This clonotype was seen only a few times. The chain recombines TRBV6-1 with TRBJ2-5; TRBD2 matches at 13 bases. The V and J ends lost 5 bases and 5 bases, in that order; junction bases with no gene match: 8. This CDR3 contains 16 residues. CDR1 is MNHNS, CDR2 SASEGT, per germline. The CDR3 bases are TGTGCCAGCAGTCGGACTAGCGGGAGTCTAGGGGAGACCCAGTACTTC. It specifies CASSRTSGSLGETQYF.

This clonotype has more than one count but fewer than ten. The chain combines TRBV25-1 with TRBJ1-6; D is undetermined. Germline CDR1 is MGHDK and CDR2 is SYGVNS. The V end was cut by 0 bases, the J end by 7 bases, with 4 bases between. The CDR3 contains 13 residues. The CDR3 spells CASSEYGNSPLHF. The CDR3, as DNA: TGTGCCAGCAGTGAATATGGGAATTCACCCCTCCACTTT.